This record concerns one T cell receptor beta chain sequence. This sample is part of a study of T-cell memory formation after mild COVID-19. The authors produced TCR alpha and TCR beta cDNA libraries with sample barcodes and UMIs by 5'RACE using constant-segment primers. In TCRdb, the 5' RACE reads were re-called with MiXCR into one record per CDR3 protein. The sample includes about 350,000 distinct CDR3 sequences, under 30% of them seen just once. The CDR3 extends over 16 amino acids. The V and J ends lost 3 bases and 0 bases, in that order; junction bases with no gene match: 5. Germline CDR1 PRHDT, CDR2 FYEKMQ (reference sequence).

The chain is built from TRBV13 and TRBJ1-3; 7 nucleotides align to TRBD1. The TCR comes from an adult woman who had mild COVID-19 (a few samples of this study predate the infection). Cell type and time point are not known. The specimen sequenced was PBMCs or a T cell subset sorted from them (not recorded which). CDR3: CASSFGQVFSGNTIYF. In DNA form, the CDR3 reads TGTGCCAGCAGCTTCGGACAGGTCTTCTCTGGAAACACCATATATTTT.